The present T cell receptor beta chain was sequenced within a study of Graves' ophthalmopathy and Graves' hyperthyroidism. RNA transcripts provided the template for amplifying TCR beta CDR3 regions. First-round RT-PCR used HTBI primers; second-round multiplex PCR followed. TCRdb reprocessed the multiplex PCR reads via MiXCR and lists one record per CDR3 protein. The repertoire holds around 400,000 distinct CDR3 sequences, with around 20% as singletons. Trimming took 3 bases from V and 4 from J, leaving 10 bases between them. This CDR3 is 14 amino acids long. Looked up from germline, CDR1 is SGHTA and CDR2 is FQGNSA. The sample holds many counts of this clonotype.

The rearrangement joins TRBV7-2 to TRBJ1-3, with D hard to call. Sequencing was performed on peripheral blood. This TCR was sampled from a woman aged 18-29 years with Graves' ophthalmopathy. The CDR3 nucleotides read TGTGCCAGCAGCTTCACCGTGGGGGGAAACACCATATATTTT. Translation: CASSFTVGGNTIYF.